These 8 T cell receptor beta chains originate from one sample sequenced in a study of siplizumab effects on memory and regulatory T cells. Profiling relied on immunoSEQ multiplex PCR, and the TCRdb table lists in-frame clones only, not all of them. The sample holds over 100,000 clones, about 90% seen once. The sample was Tregs sorted from blood. These receptors came from a human donor in good health.

The V and J genes are TRBV7-3 and TRBJ1-1; no firm D call. Germline values: CDR1 SGHTA, CDR2 FQGTGA. The CDR3 runs to 13 residues. V gave up 1 base and J gave up 1 base, with 4 bases separating them. Here the CDR3 reads CASSLNGNTEAFF. As DNA, the CDR3 is TGTGCCAGCAGCTTAAACGGGAACACTGAAGCTTTCTTT.

As for this clone: Without the conserved terminal phenylalanine or tryptophan, this CDR3 likely stems from a read error. CDR3 sequence (DNA): TGTGCCAGCAGTTACGGACCGCGTAATTCACCCCTCCACATT. Amino acid sequence: CASSYGPRNSPLHI. The rearrangement uses TRBV6-5 and TRBJ1-6; D uncertain. The germline gives CDR1 MNHEY, CDR2 SVGAGI. This CDR3 is built from 14 residues. Trimming took off 2 bases at V and 6 bases at J, with 8 bases between the two ends.

The CDR3 DNA reads TGCGCCAGCAAGGGACTAGCGGGAGCAGAGACCCAGTACTTC. The encoded protein is CASKGLAGAETQYF. The chain uses TRBV5-1 and TRBJ2-5, with TRBD2 matching over 14 bases. There are 14 residues in the CDR3. Trimming cost V 6 bases and J 4 bases; bases outside gene matches: 2. In germline, CDR1 is SGHRS, CDR2 YFSETQ. Full variable domain (remainder filled in from reference TRBV5-1 and TRBJ2-5): KAGVTQTPRYLIKTRGQQVTLSCSPISGHRSVSWYQQTPGQGLQFLFEYFSETQRNKGNFPGRFSGRQFSNSRSEMNVSTLELGDSALYLCASKGLAGAETQYFGPGTRLLVL.

The rearrangement links TRBV18 to TRBJ2-1, with unresolved D. The CDR3 has 14 residues. Trimming pared 3 bases from V and 6 bases from J, leaving 12 bases between. The germline CDR1 and CDR2 sequences are KGHSH and LQKENI. The CDR3 nucleotides read TGTGCCAGCTCACCCTTGTTAGGAACCAATGAGCAGTTCTTC. It translates to CASSPLLGTNEQFF. Full variable domain (rest looked up from reference TRBV18 and TRBJ2-1): NAGVMQNPRHLVRRRGQEARLRCSPMKGHSHVYWYRQLPEEGLKFMVYLQKENIIDESGMPKERFSAEFPKEGPSILRIQQVVRGDSAAYFCASSPLLGTNEQFFGPGTRLTVL.

V usage is TRBV18 and J usage is TRBJ2-7, with D uncertain. Germline V gene sequence: CDR1 KGHSH, CDR2 LQKENI. The V and J ends lost 0 bases and 5 bases respectively, with 11 bases between them. The CDR3 extends over 14 amino acids. Here the CDR3 reads CASSPPIPPHEQYF. The CDR3 region has the DNA TGTGCCAGCTCACCACCAATTCCCCCCCACGAGCAGTACTTC.

V gene TRBV5-1 combines with J gene TRBJ2-6; D gene unclear. The CDR3 has 15 amino acids. V was trimmed by 0 bases and J by 3 bases, leaving 7 bases between them. Germline values: CDR1 SGHRS, CDR2 YFSETQ. The CDR3, as DNA: TGCGCCAGCAGCTTGGGTGGATTTGGGGCCAACGTCCTGACTTTC. It yields the protein CASSLGGFGANVLTF. Complete variable domain (other parts from reference TRBV5-1 and TRBJ2-6): KAGVTQTPRYLIKTRGQQVTLSCSPISGHRSVSWYQQTPGQGLQFLFEYFSETQRNKGNFPGRFSGRQFSNSRSEMNVSTLELGDSALYLCASSLGGFGANVLTFGAGSRLTVL.

The chain has TRBV6-5 and TRBJ1-1; D is unclear. CDR1 and CDR2 from the germline V gene are MNHEY and SVGAGI. V was cut by 3 bases and J by 4 bases, with 12 bases left in between. This CDR3 comprises 14 residues. CDR3 DNA: TGTGCCAGCAGTTATATGGGGATCGGCACTGAAGCTTTCTTT. Amino acids: CASSYMGIGTEAFF.

This clone was seen once. The chain is built from TRBV7-3 and TRBJ1-6; 8 bases agree with TRBD1. The CDR3 is 13 amino acids. V shed 5 bases, J shed 9 bases, and the junction held 3 bases outside the gene matches. Germline V gene lookup returns CDR1 SGHTA and CDR2 FQGTGA. CDR3 DNA sequence: TGTGCCAGCAGCAAAGACAGGGGTTCACCCCTCCACTTT. Translating gives CASSKDRGSPLHF.